The rows below give T cell receptor beta chains drawn from one sample of a study of lymphopenia after photon versus proton radiotherapy. The protocol was immunoSEQ multiplex PCR, while the TCRdb copy is restricted to in-frame clones and leaves out a portion. The sample has roughly 150,000 clones, more than 85% seen once. Sequencing used peripheral blood, obtained from a patient treated with photon-based radiotherapy. Receptors were obtained from a man between 45 and 60 years old with gastric cancer. CDR3s include the opening cysteine and the closing phenylalanine or tryptophan. The D gene is left open where the match is weak. Clone sizes are given selectively: once, few, many, or a class where the clone is expanded.

d_gene,abundance,v_gene,j_gene,CDR3nt,CDR3aa
TRBD2,-,TRBV19,TRBJ2-7,TGTGCCAGTAGTGCCTTTAGCGGGAGCTCCTACGAGCAGTACTTC,CASSAFSGSSYEQYF
TRBD2,-,TRBV5-1,TRBJ2-5,TGCGCCAGCAGCTTGAGAACGGGAGGGCTGGAGACCCAGTACTTC,CASSLRTGGLETQYF
TRBD1,-,TRBV29-1,TRBJ2-1,TGCAGCGTTAGACAGGGGGCCACCTACAATGAGCAGTTCTTC,CSVRQGATYNEQFF
-,-,TRBV5-6,TRBJ1-2,TGTGCCAGCAGCTACCGGGAACTTAACTATGGCTACACCTTC,CASSYRELNYGYTF
TRBD1,-,TRBV18,TRBJ2-7,TGTGCCAGCTCACCTGGGACAGAGACCTACGAGCAGTACTTC,CASSPGTETYEQYF
-,-,TRBV7-8,TRBJ1-3,TGTGCCAGCAGCTCACAGGGTAGCTCTGGAAACACCATATATTTT,CASSSQGSSGNTIYF
-,-,TRBV7-2,TRBJ2-2,TGTGCCAGCAGGGGGCCCAACACCGGGGAGCTGTTTTTT,CASRGPNTGELFF
-,-,TRBV10-3,TRBJ1-4,TGTGCCATCCCCCCCTGTTTTAATGAAAAACTGTTTTTT,CAIPPCFNEKLFF
TRBD2,once,TRBV7-8,TRBJ2-1,TGTGCCAGCAGCCAGGGACTAGCGGGAGGGCCACGGAATGAGCAGTTCTTC,CASSQGLAGGPRNEQFF
-,-,TRBV5-8,TRBJ2-7,TGTGCCAGCAGCTCCCGGGAATTTTACGAGCAGTACTTC,CASSSREFYEQYF
TRBD1,-,TRBV5-1,TRBJ2-7,TGCGCCAGCAGCTCCTCTGCGGGACAGGCAGACCTTCACGAGCAGTACTTC,CASSSSAGQADLHEQYF
TRBD1,-,TRBV28,TRBJ2-7,TGTGCCAGCAGCCACCGGGACAGATCCTACGAGCAGTACTTC,CASSHRDRSYEQYF
-,-,TRBV6-5,TRBJ2-7,TGTGCCAGCAGTTATTATGGGGCGCGGTACGAGCAGTACTTC,CASSYYGARYEQYF
-,once,TRBV5-1,TRBJ2-1,TGCGCCAGCAGCCCCCACCCAAATGGGGGTGAGCAGTTCTTC,CASSPHPNGGEQFF
TRBD1,-,TRBV28,TRBJ2-3,TGTGCCAGCAGTTTCCTCAGGGGGCAAGATACGCAGTATTTT,CASSFLRGQDTQYF
-,once,TRBV28,TRBJ1-2,TGTGCCAGCAGTTTATCGGCTCGGGGCTACACCTTC,CASSLSARGYTF
TRBD1,-,TRBV28,TRBJ1-2,TGTGCCAGCAGTTCCCGGGCAGGGGGGGATGGCTACACCTTC,CASSSRAGGDGYTF
TRBD2,-,TRBV10-3,TRBJ2-3,TGTGCCATCAGCAGTGGGTCTAGCGGTAGCACAGATACGCAGTATTTT,CAISSGSSGSTDTQYF
TRBD1,-,TRBV7-9,TRBJ2-7,TGTGCCAGCAGCCCAGGCAGGGGGCAGGACGAGCAGTACTTC,CASSPGRGQDEQYF
-,-,TRBV7-2,TRBJ1-5,TGTGCCAGCAGCTCAAATAATCAGCCCCAGCATTTT,CASSSNNQPQHF
TRBD2,-,TRBV11-2,TRBJ2-3,TGTGCCAGCAGCTTGCGGCGGGGGGGCGGAGATACGCAGTATTTT,CASSLRRGGGDTQYF
-,-,TRBV5-8,TRBJ1-1,TGTGCCAGCAGCTTGGATAATTCGAGGAACACTGAAGCTTTCTTT,CASSLDNSRNTEAFF
-,-,TRBV9,TRBJ1-1,TGTGCCAGCAGCCCCCCCCAGGGGCTGAACACTGAAGCTTTCTTT,CASSPPQGLNTEAFF
-,-,TRBV18,TRBJ2-2,TGTGCCAGCTCTCCGCCGGGACGGCGGAACACCGGGGAGCTGTTTTTT,CASSPPGRRNTGELFF
-,-,TRBV5-4,TRBJ2-1,TGTGCCAGCAGACAAAGCAGGGACAATGAGCAGTTCTTC,CASRQSRDNEQFF
TRBD1,-,TRBV5-1,TRBJ1-1,TGCGCCAGCAGCTACTCGGACAGGGACACTGAAGCTTTCTTT,CASSYSDRDTEAFF
-,-,TRBV21-1,TRBJ2-1,TGTGCCAGCAGCAAGGAGACTAGCGGGAGCAATGAGCAGTTCTTC,CASSKETSGSNEQFF
TRBD1,-,TRBV30,TRBJ2-1,TGTGCCTGGAGCGCCGACAGGGGCGAGCAGTTCTTC,CAWSADRGEQFF
-,-,TRBV29-1,TRBJ2-7,TGCAGCGTCGCCCCTACCTCCCGCGAGCAGTACTTC,CSVAPTSREQYF
-,few,TRBV2,TRBJ1-5,TGTGCCAGCAGCCCCGTATTCTCGGTTCAGCCCCAGCATTTT,CASSPVFSVQPQHF
TRBD2,-,TRBV19,TRBJ2-7,TGTGCCAGTACCCCGCCGCGTACTAGCGGGAGGGCACTCCACGAGCAGTACTTC,CASTPPRTSGRALHEQYF